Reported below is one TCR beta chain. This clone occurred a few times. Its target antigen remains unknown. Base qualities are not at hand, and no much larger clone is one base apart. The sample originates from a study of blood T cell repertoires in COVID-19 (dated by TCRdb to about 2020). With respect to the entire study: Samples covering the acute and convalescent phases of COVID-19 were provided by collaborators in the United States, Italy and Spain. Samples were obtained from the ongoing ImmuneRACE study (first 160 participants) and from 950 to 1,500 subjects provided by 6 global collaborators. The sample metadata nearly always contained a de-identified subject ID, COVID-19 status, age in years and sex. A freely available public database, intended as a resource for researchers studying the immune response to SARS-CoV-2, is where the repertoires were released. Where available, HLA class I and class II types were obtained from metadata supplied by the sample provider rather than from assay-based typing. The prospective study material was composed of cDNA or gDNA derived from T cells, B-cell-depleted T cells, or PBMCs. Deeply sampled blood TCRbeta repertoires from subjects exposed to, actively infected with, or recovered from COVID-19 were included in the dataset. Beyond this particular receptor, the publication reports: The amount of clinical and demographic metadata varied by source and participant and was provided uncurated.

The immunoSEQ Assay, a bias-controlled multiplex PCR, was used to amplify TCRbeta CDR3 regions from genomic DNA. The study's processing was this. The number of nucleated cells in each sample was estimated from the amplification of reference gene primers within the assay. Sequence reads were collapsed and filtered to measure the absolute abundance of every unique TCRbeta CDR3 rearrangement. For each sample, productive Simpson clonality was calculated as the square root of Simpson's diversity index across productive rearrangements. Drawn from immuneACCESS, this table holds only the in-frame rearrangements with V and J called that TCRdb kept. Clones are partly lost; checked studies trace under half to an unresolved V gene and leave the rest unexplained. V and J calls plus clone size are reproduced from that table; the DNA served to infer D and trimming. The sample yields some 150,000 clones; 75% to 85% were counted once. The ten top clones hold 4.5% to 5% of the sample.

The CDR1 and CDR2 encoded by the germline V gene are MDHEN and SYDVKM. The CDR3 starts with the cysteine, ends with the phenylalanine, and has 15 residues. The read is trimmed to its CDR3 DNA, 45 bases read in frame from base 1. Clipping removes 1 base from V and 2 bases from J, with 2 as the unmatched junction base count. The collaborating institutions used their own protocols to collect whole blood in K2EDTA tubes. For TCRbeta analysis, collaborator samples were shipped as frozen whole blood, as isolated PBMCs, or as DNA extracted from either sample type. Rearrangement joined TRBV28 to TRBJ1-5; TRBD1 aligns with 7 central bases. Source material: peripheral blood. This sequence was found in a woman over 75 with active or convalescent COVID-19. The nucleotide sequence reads TGTGCCAGCAGTTTATCCGACAGGGGCAATCAGCCCCAGCATTTT. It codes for CASSLSDRGNQPQHF.